This entry features one T cell receptor (beta chain) sequence. The antigen is not known. The data stem from a study of shared clonotypes between healthy human individuals. Genomic DNA belonging to each subset was distributed in equal measure over several immunoSEQ plates. When replicate PCRs were run on sorted subsets, they used 200 ng DNA, tens of thousands of T cell genomes. Clones were read by immunoSEQ multiplex PCR, and TCRdb kept only the in-frame ones, dropping some. Seen here are 2 million to 3 million clones, roughly 93% observed once, and the top ten hold roughly 0.36%. Caucasian adults residing in Nashville, Tennessee made up all the donors. This CDR3 region has 16 residues. The V gene end was trimmed by 2 bases and the J gene end by 8 bases; junction bases not matched to a gene: 12. CDR1 is SGDLS, CDR2 YYNGEE, per germline. Study outcomes and limitations: Generally, naive subsets (rather than memory subsets) showed larger estimated richness.

This sequence was found in a man between 18 and 29 years old in good health. Some clones in this sample may be carry-over from other donors' samples. The specimen sequenced was naive CD4+ T cells from PBMCs. The subset: CD45RA+ positively selected. The gene calls are TRBV9 and TRBJ2-1, with TRBD2 matching 8 bases. The CDR3 loop is CASSVPRGGGPHEQFF. In DNA, the CDR3 is TGTGCCAGCAGCGTCCCACGGGGGGGAGGGCCACATGAGCAGTTCTTC.